This entry features one T cell receptor (beta chain) sequence. Its antigen remains unidentified. Base quality data are lacking; no much larger clone is found one base away. The donors were some 36 Caucasian individuals from Russia, aged roughly 6 to 90 years, who were systemically healthy. Around 10 milliliters of peripheral blood were drawn from each donor into EDTA-treated Vacutainer tubes. PBMCs were isolated by Ficoll-Paque density-gradient centrifugation, with at least 7 million obtained per sample. Trizol reagent was used to extract total RNA from PBMCs, with at least 6 micrograms per sample. Naive CD45RAhigh/CD27high T cell percentages were measured by flow cytometry on a PBMC aliquot from every donor. Libraries came from 5' RACE. The sequencer listed for this sample is Illumina HiSeq 2500. A second PCR of roughly 6 to 11 cycles was run with a J-beta primer mix and a sample-barcoded 5' primer. Each TCR beta cDNA molecule received a unique molecular identifier from a template-switch 5' adaptor carrying 12 random nucleotides. At least 2.5 million CDR3-containing paired-end reads were obtained from each sample. The Mint cDNA synthesis kit, primed by a TRBC-specific oligonucleotide, was used to synthesize first-strand cDNA from all RNA. After uracil-DNA glycosylase treatment, a first 18-cycle PCR used universal primers M1SS and BC2_uni_R on all cDNA. In the source study's methods: For normalization, 1 million high-quality reads were randomly selected from each sample, with every read carrying a distinct molecular identifier. Instead of being binned into consensus sequences, reads that shared molecular identifiers were thrown out. MiTCR, with a Q25 quality threshold and the strictest error-elimination algorithm, was used for CDR3 identification, clonotype clustering and error correction. Lower-bound total TCR beta diversity was estimated with a nonparametric unseen species model using Euler transformation. Through fastp at Q25 and MiXCR, TCRdb rebuilt clones from the public reads, retaining in-frame beta chains. Rows are combined by CDR3 protein, so each entry shows the most common genes and DNA. TCRdb, rather than the study authors, made the V and J calls. The sample yields about 1.1 million distinct CDR3 sequences; 35% to 40% were counted once. The top ten hold around 13% of the sample.

V has 8 bases trimmed and J has 2 bases trimmed; junction bases matching no gene number 8. From the germline V gene (reference sequence), CDR1 is GTSNPN and CDR2 is SVGIG. CDR3 length: 13 amino acids, cysteine to phenylalanine. Left in the record is the CDR3 DNA by itself, 39 bases read in frame from the first base. This entry comes from a study of blood T cells in healthy people across ages (dated by TCRdb to between 2015 and 2017). For the study in its entirety: In model experiments, template switching captured about one uniquely barcoded TCR beta cDNA molecule for every two T cells. Using the same blood draw, the study looked at two additional independent replicas of 1 million unique cDNA reads for two donors, one aged 18 to 29 and the other aged 80 or older. Four age groups were formed from the donors: young (average about 15 years), middle-aged (around 40), aged (roughly 58) and long-lived (approximately 78). Donors of different ages were randomly distributed across sequencing lanes to avoid experimental bias. Using deep sequencing normalized with unique cDNA molecular identifiers, the study measured how TCR beta repertoire diversity changes with age.

Overall study results and their limits: The CMV infection status of donors was not known, potentially confounding age-related changes in expanded clonotypes. Observed TCR beta diversity correlated strongly with the percentage of naive T cells measured by flow cytometry. Observed TCR beta diversity per million T cells fell roughly linearly with age, and a significant reduction was already apparent by age around 40. Since profiling was done on bulk unsorted PBMCs, naive and antigen-experienced compartments could not be conclusively compared. Estimates of total diversity based on one million sequenced T cells were regarded as lower bounds and as underestimates. The long-lived group showed more naive CD4+ T cells, fewer expanded clones and increased TCR diversity than the aged group, suggesting age selection.

The chain is assembled from TRBV30 and TRBJ1-2; 7 nucleotides in the junction match TRBD1. The sequence was obtained from a man between 18 and 29 years old in good health. Material: blood. The CDR3 sequence is CAHGTARNYGYTF. The DNA sequence follows: TGTGCCCATGGGACAGCGAGGAACTATGGCTACACCTTC. This CDR3, with the reference TRBV30 and TRBJ1-2 proteins standing in past its ends, gives the full variable domain SQTIHQWPATLVQPVGSPLSLECTVEGTSNPNLYWYRQAAGRGLQLLFYSVGIGQISSEVPQNLSASRPQDRQFILSSKKLLLSDSGFYLCAHGTARNYGYTFGSGTRLTVV.